The rows below give T cell receptor beta chains drawn from one sample of a study of T cell changes during pregnancy in multiple sclerosis. Profiling relied on immunoSEQ multiplex PCR, and the TCRdb table lists in-frame clones only, not all of them. The sample yields tens of thousands of clones, around 94% seen once. The material sequenced was CD4+ T cells from peripheral blood mononuclear cells, taken in the second trimester of pregnancy. These receptors came from a female donor in good health, enrolled as a control in a pregnancy study. Each CDR3 is given with its conserved first and last residue.

V gene	J gene	CDR3 protein
TRBV7-9	TRBJ2-5	CASSLAFLGAGGKQETQYF
TRBV5-4	TRBJ2-2	CASSRAGGANTGELFF
TRBV30	TRBJ1-6	CAWSRGQGNSPLHF
TRBV20-1	TRBJ2-1	CSAHLRNEQFF
TRBV25-1	TRBJ2-5	CASRRDSGTQYF
TRBV2	TRBJ2-3	CASSLEGGLADTQYF
TRBV27	TRBJ1-2	CASSLSDRTYGYTF
TRBV5-4	TRBJ1-2	CASSSTGDYGYTF
TRBV7-9	TRBJ2-5	CASSVEGLPGVGQYF
TRBV4-1	TRBJ2-3	CASSQQGARSSDTQYF
TRBV27	TRBJ2-1	CASSPRSSASAYNEQFF
TRBV6-5	TRBJ2-5	CASSRQGRETQYF
TRBV4-2	TRBJ1-4	CASSQGERGDEKLFF
TRBV7-8	TRBJ2-7	CASSLDRGGYEQYF
TRBV5-5	TRBJ2-7	CASSLDGLQGGYF
TRBV30	TRBJ2-1	CAWSLGGSGFYNEQFF